This T cell receptor (beta chain) was captured by sequencing in a study of blood T cells in healthy people across ages. Across the whole study: Per every two T cells, about one barcoded beta molecule was captured by template switching.

There are a few counts of this clonotype. With a much larger clone just one base away, this may be a read error. Researchers report isolating at least 7 million PBMCs per sample. This CDR3 contains 13 residues. Per germline, CDR1 KGHSH and CDR2 LQKENI. Primers used in a second PCR of roughly 7 to 12 cycles were a sample-barcoded 5' primer and a J-beta primer mix. Per sample, CDR3-containing paired-end reads numbered at least 2.5 million. Each CDR3 protein is one row after TCRdb ran MiXCR on the 5' RACE reads. This sample has roughly 1,700,000 distinct CDR3 sequences; 28% occur once, and the top ten carry 6.5% to 8.5%.

The receptor's source is a woman in her 30s in good health. V is TRBV18 and J is TRBJ2-5; 8 bases are a match to TRBD1. The end of the DNA fits TRBJ2-7 better, so the J call may be wrong. Input material: blood. CDR3 region: CASSPDRVSEQYF. Here the CDR3 DNA reads TGTGCCAGCTCACCGGACAGGGTAAGCGAGCAGTACTTC.